The T cell receptor beta chain described here comes from a study of shared clonotypes between healthy human individuals (dated by TCRdb to about 2020). Regarding the study in general: The cohort comprised two women and a few men aged 18 to 49 years. Per donor, three plates each were used for CD4 naive and CD4 memory, two for CD8 naive, and one for CD8 memory. To estimate repertoire size and how much clonotypes are shared between individuals, the study performed deep sequencing of blood TCR repertoires from about five healthy adults. To increase sequencing depth and limit assay-specific biases, TCR repertoire library preparation and sequencing were carried out by different laboratories using diverse techniques. Leukapheresis yielded between about 0.85 and 10 billion PBMCs per donor. What the study reported, not specific to this receptor: Sharing across several donors was observed for approximately 5% of naive CD4, around 3.5% of naive CD8, 2.3% of memory CD4, and about 0.4% of memory CD8 clonotypes. Pairwise subsampling indicated that sequencing depth was expected to affect the degree of clonotype sharing among donors. Compared with non-shared clonotypes, the clonotypes found in all four sorted-subset donors had higher generation probabilities. Naive subsets generally had larger estimated clonotype richness than memory subsets. The small number of donors limited the genetic and exposure-history diversity represented. Even with the large sequencing depth, rarefaction of the sorted-subset datasets indicated that sequencing was incomplete. Sampling was restricted to blood, and TCR repertoires in tissue are likely to differ from TCR repertoires in blood.

Regarding this clone: Its antigen target is currently unknown. No clone much larger than this one lies a single base away; base qualities are absent.

TCR CDR3 regions were amplified from genomic DNA by multiplex PCR using the deep immunoSEQ assay. For each cell subset, the extracted genomic DNA was distributed evenly across all wells of several immunoSEQ 96-well plates, and each plate served as one replicate. For sorted subsets, around 0.2 ug of genomic DNA, equivalent to 30,000 or so T cell genomes, went into each replicate PCR. The purified libraries were quantified using a Qubit 3.0 fluorometer, sized with a Bioanalyzer 2100, and then quantified again using the KAPA Library Quantification kit. A separate single-read 150-cycle Illumina NextSeq 550 flow cell was used to sequence each immunoSEQ 96-well plate. On the study's bioinformatics: Because only junctional sequences without quality scores were contained in the immunoSEQ output, filtering matching that applied to full-length reads could not be performed. Sequences were annotated with PyIR, a Python wrapper for IgBLAST v1.9, and V/J genes and CDR3 were assigned using IMGT germline references. Reads with weak V/J assignments (E-value above 1e-6), missing CDR3, stop codons, out-of-frame junctions, or ambiguous translated residues were removed. A V3J clonotype was defined by an identical inferred V gene, J gene, and CDR3 amino acid sequence. To compute the percentage overlap between repertoires, the number of shared unique clonotypes was divided by the size of the smaller repertoire. Three approaches were used to assess repertoire richness: RTK rarefaction, the Chao1 estimator, and Recon v2.1 estimates of unobserved clonotypes. Generation probabilities for all TCRbeta clonotypes obtained by the gDNA method from a few donors were computed using OLGA. TCRdb took over this immuneACCESS table, retaining in-frame rearrangements with V and J assigned. Such tables are incomplete; in checked studies, under half of the missing clones stem from an unresolved V gene, and the remainder is unexplained. The D gene and trimming were derived from the DNA, and the V and J assignments and clone size from that table. A total of over 2,000,000 clones appear in this sample, approximately 92% of them only once. The top ten clones comprise approximately 1.7% of the sample.

CD8 naive samples were CD45RO-negative cells positively selected for CCR7, giving a CD45RA+CCR7+ population that excluded TemRA cells. Donors were healthy HIV-negative adults with no recently reported acute infections or vaccinations. Every donor was a Caucasian adult living in Nashville, Tennessee, USA. Blood was collected by leukapheresis, and PBMCs were isolated by Ficoll-Histopaque density gradient centrifugation and then cryopreserved in liquid nitrogen vapor phase. Analytical flow cytometry was used to check the purity and quantity of each magnetically sorted T cell population. Genomic DNA was isolated from each sorted fraction and quantified by UV absorbance on a Nanodrop 2000c. From the cysteine up to the phenylalanine, the CDR3 has a length of 14 residues. Only the CDR3 DNA stays, 42 bases, in frame from base 1. In the germline V gene, CDR1 corresponds to LGHNA and CDR2 to YSLEER. V is pruned by 3 bases and J by 6 bases, leaving 4 bases of the junction without a gene match.

Sequencing was carried out using naive CD8+ T cells from PBMCs. In the paper's terms, the cell subset or site label means: CD45RA+CCR7+. The sequence was obtained from a man aged 18 to 35 in good health. Some clones in this sample may be carry-over from other donors' samples. The chain uses TRBV4-3 and TRBJ2-1; TRBD1 matches 8 bases in the middle. The sequenced DNA: TGCGCCAGCAGCCAGGACAGGGTGGGCAATGAGCAGTTCTTC. It codes for CASSQDRVGNEQFF.